This entry lists 28 T cell receptor beta chains sequenced from one sample in a study of siplizumab effects on memory and regulatory T cells. TCRdb's table, derived via immunoSEQ multiplex PCR, lists solely in-frame clones and lacks some. The data contain approximately 48,000 clones, nearly 95% of them singletons. What was sequenced was CD8+ T cells sorted from blood. The receptors shown here come from a human donor in good health.

The chain recombines TRBV6-5 with TRBJ2-3; D call uncertain. V was trimmed by 2 bases and J by 1 base, leaving 4 bases between them. This CDR3 is built from 13 residues. Germline CDR1 reads MNHEY; CDR2 reads SVGAGI. CDR3: CASSYRGTDTQYF. The DNA for the CDR3 is TGTGCCAGCAGTTACCGGGGCACAGATACGCAGTATTTT.

CDR3 coding DNA: TGTGCCAGCAGCCAAGATCTTAGCGGGGGGACAGATACGCAGTATTTT. The encoded protein is CASSQDLSGGTDTQYF. The chain uses TRBV4-2 and TRBJ2-3, with 10 bases that match TRBD2. The CDR3 contains 16 residues. V shed 0 bases and J 3 bases; nucleotides not matched to a gene: 3. Germline V lookup: CDR1 LGHNA, CDR2 YNFKEQ.

This chain links TRBV29-1 with TRBJ2-5; D remains unclear. The CDR3 contains 12 residues. Between the trimmed V and J ends, which lost 1 base and 2 bases, there was a span of 5 bases. Looked up from germline, CDR1 is SQVTM and CDR2 is ANQGSEA. This CDR3 reads CSVEGGQETQYF. The CDR3 DNA sequence: TGCAGCGTTGAAGGGGGACAAGAGACCCAGTACTTC.

CDR3 loop: CASSLEGTASYEQYF. CDR3 coding DNA: TGTGCCAGCAGCTTAGAGGGGACAGCCTCCTACGAGCAGTACTTC. The rearrangement joins TRBV7-8 to TRBJ2-7; 7 nucleotides line up with TRBD1. The trim removed 1 base at V and 0 bases at J, leaving 3 bases unmatched. Germline V gene sequence: CDR1 SGHVS, CDR2 FQNEAQ. The CDR3 runs to 15 residues. Together with reference TRBV7-8 and TRBJ2-7, the CDR3 gives the full variable domain: GAGVSQSPRYKVAKRGQDVALRCDPISGHVSLFWYQQALGQGPEFLTYFQNEAQLDKSGLPSDRFFAERPEGSVSTLKIQRTQQEDSAVYLCASSLEGTASYEQYFGPGTRLTVT.

This rearrangement joins TRBV27 to TRBJ2-7; D possibly corresponds to TRBD1 (5 bases). This CDR3 spans 13 amino acids. Trimming cost V 3 bases and J 4 bases, with 10 bases left between them. Germline-derived CDR1 and CDR2 are MNHEY and SMNVEV (reference sequence). The DNA for the CDR3 is TGTGCCAGCAGTTTCGTGGCAGGGTACGAGCAGTACTTC. Translated, it gives CASSFVAGYEQYF.

The chain links TRBV4-1 to TRBJ2-7, with D perhaps TRBD2 (6 bases). Between the trimmed V and J ends, which lost 0 bases and 2 bases, there was a span of 8 bases. This CDR3 is 14 amino acids long. Germline-derived CDR1 and CDR2 are MGHRA and YSYEKL. CDR3 protein: CASSQEGGTYEQYF. As DNA, the CDR3 is TGCGCCAGCAGCCAAGAGGGGGGTACCTACGAGCAGTACTTC.

The DNA of the CDR3 is TGTGCCAGCAGCCCAACCTACGGGACAGTGAACACCGGGGAGCTGTTTTTT. Amino acids: CASSPTYGTVNTGELFF. This chain uses TRBV7-8 with TRBJ2-2, with TRBD1 matching 7 bases. CDR1 and CDR2 from the germline V gene are SGHVS and FQNEAQ. Trimming removed 5 bases from V and 1 base from J; junction bases left unmatched: 10. This CDR3 is 17 amino acids long.

The CDR3 loop is CATSRGSEGQYF. The CDR3 region has the DNA TGTGCCACCAGCAGAGGGTCCGAGGGGCAGTACTTC. J is TRBJ2-7 and V is TRBV15; D possibly corresponds to TRBD2 (5 bases). This CDR3 is 12 amino acids long. Trimming cost V 1 base and J 9 bases, with 10 bases left between them. Germline V gives CDR1 LNHNV, CDR2 YYDKDF (reference sequence).

The V and J genes are TRBV2 and TRBJ2-7; D uncertain. The germline V gene has CDR1 SNHLY and CDR2 FYNNEI. The germline V and J ends were trimmed by 6 bases and 0 bases, with 15 bases remaining between them. The CDR3 totals 15 residues. In nucleotides, the CDR3 is TGTGCCAGCAGCCCAGTGCCGAAAAGCTCCTACGAGCAGTACTTC. It codes for CASSPVPKSSYEQYF.

The chain is built from TRBV11-3 and TRBJ2-2; 8 bases line up with TRBD2. The CDR3 contains 18 residues. Germline V CDR1 and CDR2: SGHNT, YENEEA. The V segment lost 4 bases and the J segment 6 bases; nucleotides outside the gene matches: 16. Here the CDR3 DNA reads TGTGCCAGCAGCTCCCGGGAAGCGGGAGAAAATTGGTCCGGGGAGCTGTTTTTT. This codes for CASSSREAGENWSGELFF.

This sequence joins TRBV7-6 and TRBJ1-5; TRBD1 matches at 7 bases. Germline assignment: CDR1 SGHVS and CDR2 FNYEAQ. CDR3 length equals 16 residues. J lost 8 bases, V lost 1 base, and 11 bases had no gene match. CDR3 residues: CASSLGAATGREPQHF. CDR3 nucleotides: TGTGCCAGCAGCTTAGGGGCGGCGACAGGGCGAGAGCCCCAGCATTTT. Full variable domain (outside the CDR3, taken from reference TRBV7-6 and TRBJ1-5): GAGVSQSPRYKVTKRGQDVALRCDPISGHVSLYWYRQALGQGPEFLTYFNYEAQQDKSGLPNDRFSAERPEGSISTLTIQRTEQRDSAMYRCASSLGAATGREPQHFGDGTRLSIL.

The gene calls are TRBV6-5 and TRBJ1-5; perhaps TRBD1 as D (5 bases). The CDR3 totals 13 residues. Trimming shortened V by 2 bases and J by 11 bases, and 13 bases separated the two germline ends. Per the germline V gene, CDR1 is MNHEY and CDR2 is SVGAGI. The CDR3 loop is CASSYNAGGAQHF. CDR3 nucleotides: TGTGCCAGCAGTTACAACGCGGGGGGGGCCCAGCATTTT.

The chain is built from TRBV9 and TRBJ2-1; 9 nucleotides align to TRBD2. CDR1 is SGDLS and CDR2 is YYNGEE in the germline V gene. The CDR3 spans 15 residues. Trimming took 0 bases from V and 8 from J; bases not matched to a gene: 6. CDR3 residues: CASSVGSGSFYEQFF. CDR3 in DNA: TGTGCCAGCAGCGTAGGTAGCGGGAGTTTCTATGAGCAGTTCTTC.

The chain links TRBV27 to TRBJ1-1; unclear D gene. CDR3 length: 11 residues. Per the germline V gene, CDR1 is MNHEY and CDR2 is SMNVEV (reference sequence). The V and J ends lost 4 bases and 7 bases respectively, with 7 bases between them. CDR3 sequence: CASSYGDEAFF. CDR3 DNA sequence: TGTGCCAGCAGTTACGGCGATGAAGCTTTCTTT.

The genes are TRBV27 and TRBJ2-7, with D uncertain. Germline V gene data show CDR1 as MNHEY and CDR2 as SMNVEV (reference sequence). V gave up 2 bases and J gave up 0 bases, with 5 bases separating them. The CDR3 runs to 13 residues. The CDR3 spells CASSLGFSYEQYF. For the CDR3, the DNA is TGTGCCAGCAGTTTAGGGTTCTCCTACGAGCAGTACTTC.

Remarks on this clone: Other DNA sequences within the sample encode an identical CDR3. V is TRBV9 and J is TRBJ1-1; no clear D gene. V gave up 0 bases and J gave up 0 bases, with 9 bases separating them. This CDR3 region has 15 residues. CDR1 is SGDLS and CDR2 is YYNGEE in the germline V gene. CDR3: CASSVGGSVNTEAFF. The CDR3 coding sequence is TGTGCCAGCAGCGTAGGCGGCAGTGTGAACACTGAAGCTTTCTTT. The whole variable domain, remainder taken from reference TRBV9 and TRBJ1-1, is DSGVTQTPKHLITATGQRVTLRCSPRSGDLSVYWYQQSLDQGLQFLIQYYNGEERAKGNILERFSAQQFPDLHSELNLSSLELGDSALYFCASSVGGSVNTEAFFGQGTRLTVV.

The gene calls are TRBV9 and TRBJ2-3, with TRBD2 matching over 14 bases. The CDR3 spans 16 residues. The J segment lost 4 bases and the V segment lost 1 base, leaving 2 bases of the junction unmatched. Germline CDR1 reads SGDLS; CDR2 reads YYNGEE. CDR3 bases: TGTGCCAGCAGCGTAACGGGACTAGCGGGAGCAGATACGCAGTATTTT. This codes for CASSVTGLAGADTQYF.

V usage is TRBV27 and J usage is TRBJ2-3, with D perhaps matching TRBD1 (6 bases). Germline V lookup: CDR1 MNHEY, CDR2 SMNVEV (reference sequence). The CDR3 is 15 amino acids. V lost 5 bases and J lost 3, with 15 bases in between. The CDR3 nucleotides read TGTGCCAGCAGTCCCTTAGGGGGAAGGACAGATACGCAGTATTTT. Translated: CASSPLGGRTDTQYF.

This clone was seen just once. This rearrangement joins TRBV29-1 to TRBJ2-5, with 7 nucleotides matching TRBD2. V shed 7 bases, J shed 5 bases, and the junction held 10 bases outside the gene matches. The germline CDR1 and CDR2 sequences are SQVTM and ANQGSEA. The CDR3 extends over 13 amino acids. CDR3 loop: CSGHLREWETQYF. CDR3 DNA sequence: TGCAGCGGGCATTTGCGGGAGTGGGAGACCCAGTACTTC.

The CDR3 loop is CSVEGAGVENIQYF. CDR3 nucleotides: TGCAGCGTTGAAGGGGCAGGAGTCGAAAACATTCAGTACTTC. The chain is built from TRBV29-1 and TRBJ2-4; no reliable D call. The CDR3 runs 14 residues. Germline lookup yields CDR1 SQVTM and CDR2 ANQGSEA. V was shortened by 1 base and J by 5 bases, with 12 bases between the two germline ends.

The chain is built from TRBV2 and TRBJ2-4; the D gene is possibly TRBD1 (5 bases). The CDR3 sequence is 14 residues long. CDR1 and CDR2 (germline): SNHLY, FYNNEI. Trimming left V 3 bases short and J 9 bases short, with 15 bases between. DNA for the CDR3: TGTGCCAGCAGTGATTCCAGGGTAGTTGGCATTCAGTACTTC. This translates into CASSDSRVVGIQYF.

The J gene is TRBJ1-2, the V gene TRBV20-1; D is perhaps TRBD1 (6 bases). The CDR3 has 10 amino acids. Germline-derived CDR1 and CDR2 are DFQATT and SNEGSKA (reference sequence). Trimming pared 5 bases from V and 8 bases from J, leaving 9 bases between. CDR3 DNA sequence: TGCAGTGCTCTTCAGGGGGGCTACACCTTC. This codes for CSALQGGYTF.

This clone is labeled as medium-sized. The chain has TRBV7-9 and TRBJ2-7; 9 bases are shared with TRBD1. The germline V gene encodes CDR1 SEHNR and CDR2 FQNEAQ (reference sequence). V lost 8 bases and J lost 2; bases outside the gene matches: 1. The CDR3 length is 12 residues. This CDR3 reads CASGQGTYEQYF. The CDR3 DNA is TGTGCCAGCGGACAGGGGACCTACGAGCAGTACTTC.

V is TRBV5-6 and J is TRBJ2-6; tentative D call: TRBD1 (5 bases). In germline, CDR1 is SGHDT, CDR2 YYEEEE. The germline V and J ends were trimmed by 0 bases and 0 bases, with 10 bases remaining between them. CDR3 length: 17 residues. Here the CDR3 reads CASSLGPGFSGANVLTF. Written as DNA, the CDR3 is TGTGCCAGCAGCTTGGGGCCAGGGTTCTCTGGGGCCAACGTCCTGACTTTC. Complete variable domain (other parts from reference TRBV5-6 and TRBJ2-6): DAGVTQSPTHLIKTRGQQVTLRCSPKSGHDTVSWYQQALGQGPQFIFQYYEEEERQRGNFPDRFSGHQFPNYSSELNVNALLLGDSALYLCASSLGPGFSGANVLTFGAGSRLTVL.

The chain uses TRBV5-4 and TRBJ2-7; D gene uncertain. Trimming shortened V by 0 bases and J by 3 bases, and 7 bases separated the two germline ends. The CDR3 loop spans 13 amino acids. From germline, CDR1 is SGHNT and CDR2 YYREEE (reference sequence). The CDR3 reads CASSLDQFYEQYF. The CDR3 nucleotides are TGTGCCAGCAGCTTGGATCAGTTCTACGAGCAGTACTTC.

The chain carries TRBV10-2 and TRBJ2-5, with 8 bases aligning to TRBD1. CDR1 is WSHSY and CDR2 is SAAADI in the germline V gene. Losses at the gene ends were 3 bases for V and 5 bases for J; bases not matched to a gene: 5. The CDR3 extends over 14 amino acids. CDR3 protein: CASSDPRGQETQYF. In DNA form, the CDR3 reads TGCGCCAGCAGTGACCCCAGGGGGCAGGAGACCCAGTACTTC.

V and J are TRBV10-3 and TRBJ1-5; D is uncertain. Germline V CDR1 and CDR2: ENHRY, SYGVKD. The ends were cut back, 7 bases at V and 3 bases at J, with 16 bases in the middle. CDR3 length: 15 amino acids. CDR3 in DNA: TGTGCCATCAATCCGGACGGAAAGACCAATCAGCCCCAGCATTTT. Its protein product is CAINPDGKTNQPQHF.

The rearrangement uses TRBV10-1 and TRBJ2-2, with D maybe TRBD2 (6 bases). This CDR3 comprises 15 residues. CDR1 is WNHNN, CDR2 SYGVQD, per germline (reference sequence). Trimming removed 3 bases from V and 5 bases from J, with 13 bases in between. CDR3 nucleotides: TGCGCCAGCAGTGATCAAGGCGCGGGAACCGGGGAGCTGTTTTTT. Its protein product is CASSDQGAGTGELFF.